These 16 T cell receptor beta chains share one sample of origin, sequenced in a study of blood T cell repertoires in COVID-19. Generated by immunoSEQ multiplex PCR, the TCRdb table keeps only in-frame clones and is missing some. The data show 160,000 or so clones, with around 84% seen just once and approximately 8% held by the top ten. The specimen was PBMCs or T cells enriched from blood (not recorded which). Every receptor here comes from a woman aged 50 to 60 who had recovered from COVID-19.

This chain uses TRBV6-5 with TRBJ1-1; tentative D call: TRBD1 (5 bases). In germline, CDR1 is MNHEY, CDR2 SVGAGI. The CDR3 spans 11 residues. The V and J ends lost 6 bases and 8 bases respectively, with 10 bases between them. The chain's CDR3 is CASRGPGEAFF. In nucleotides, the CDR3 is TGTGCCAGCAGGGGGCCAGGAGAAGCTTTCTTT.

The chain uses TRBV27 and TRBJ2-7; tentative D call: TRBD1 (6 bases). This CDR3 has 12 residues. Germline V CDR1 and CDR2: MNHEY, SMNVEV (reference sequence). Trimming shortened V by 6 bases and J by 2 bases, and 8 bases separated the two germline ends. CDR3 in DNA: TGTGCCAGCAGGGCAGGGGCCTACGAGCAGTACTTC. As protein: CASRAGAYEQYF.

This clone was recorded only once. Here the CDR3 DNA reads TGTGCCAGAGGTAGACAGGCCAACACTGAAGCTTTCTTT. As protein: CARGRQANTEAFF. The chain joins TRBV3-1 (or the pseudogene TRBV3-2) to TRBJ1-1, with D possibly being TRBD1 (6 bases). V was trimmed by 9 bases and J by 2 bases, leaving 13 bases between them. This CDR3 contains 13 residues. Per the germline V gene, CDR1 is LGHDT and CDR2 is YNNKEL (reference sequence).

The V gene is TRBV27, the J gene TRBJ2-7; 8 bases align to TRBD1. Germline CDR1 and CDR2: MNHEY and SMNVEV (reference sequence). The junction had 8 bases not matched to a gene; V was cut back by 5 bases and J by 2 bases. The CDR3 sequence is 15 residues long. As DNA, the CDR3 is TGTGCCAGCAGTCTAAGGACAGGGCTTCCCTACGAGCAGTACTTC. It specifies CASSLRTGLPYEQYF.

The rearrangement uses TRBV27 and TRBJ1-1; TRBD1 might be the D (6 bases). Germline V gives CDR1 MNHEY, CDR2 SMNVEV (reference sequence). This CDR3 comprises 14 residues. Trimming shortened V by 4 bases and J by 4 bases, and 13 bases separated the two germline ends. The CDR3 DNA reads TGTGCCAGCAGTTCGGGACACCGAGCCACTGAAGCTTTCTTT. Protein product: CASSSGHRATEAFF.

This chain uses TRBV18 with TRBJ2-2, with 8 bases aligning to TRBD1. Germline CDR1 KGHSH, CDR2 LQKENI. The CDR3 spans 15 residues. The J segment lost 4 bases and the V segment lost 6 bases, leaving 7 bases of the junction unmatched. For the CDR3, the DNA is TGTGCCAGCTCCGCGGACAGGGCGCCCACCGGGGAGCTGTTTTTT. Translation: CASSADRAPTGELFF.

This chain joins TRBV6-5 and TRBJ2-7, with TRBD2 matching 7 bases. CDR1 and CDR2 from the germline V gene are MNHEY and SVGAGI. CDR3 length: 13 residues. With V trimmed by 5 bases and J by 7 bases, 8 bases remained unmatched. CDR3 coding DNA: TGTGCCAGCAGTCCTCCAGGAGCGGGGGAGCAGTACTTC. The encoded protein is CASSPPGAGEQYF.

Written as DNA, the CDR3 is TGTGCCAGCAGCCAGGGACAGGGGGCGTACACCGGGGAGCTGTTTTTT. Translating gives CASSQGQGAYTGELFF. This chain links TRBV11-2 with TRBJ2-2; TRBD1 aligns across 12 bases. This CDR3 contains 16 residues. V trimming: 5 bases; J trimming: 3 bases; junction bases outside the gene matches: 4. Germline-derived CDR1 and CDR2 are SGHAT and FQNNGV.

The chain combines TRBV7-2 with TRBJ2-5; TRBD2 matches at 10 bases. Germline loops: CDR1 SGHTA, CDR2 FQGNSA. There are 15 residues in the CDR3. V shed 1 base and J 4 bases; nucleotides not matched to a gene: 3. CDR3 coding DNA: TGTGCCAGCAGCTTAGGAGCGGGAGGGGGAGAGACCCAGTACTTC. Protein: CASSLGAGGGETQYF.

V gene TRBV5-1 combines with J gene TRBJ1-4, with 8 bases identical to TRBD1. The germline V gene has CDR1 SGHRS and CDR2 YFSETQ. This CDR3 has 14 residues. V was clipped by 4 bases and J by 5 bases; unmatched bases: 4. CDR3 DNA: TGCGCCAGCAGCCTAAACAGGGGGAATGAAAAACTGTTTTTT. It yields the protein CASSLNRGNEKLFF. Based on the CDR3 plus reference TRBV5-1 and TRBJ1-4, the full variable domain is KAGVTQTPRYLIKTRGQQVTLSCSPISGHRSVSWYQQTPGQGLQFLFEYFSETQRNKGNFPGRFSGRQFSNSRSEMNVSTLELGDSALYLCASSLNRGNEKLFFGSGTQLSVL.

The V and J genes are TRBV6-2 or TRBV6-3 and TRBJ2-7; tentative D call: TRBD1 (5 bases). The CDR3 loop spans 13 amino acids. With 5 bases removed from V and 2 bases from J, the gap between germline ends came to 10 bases. Germline V lookup: CDR1 MNHEY, CDR2 SVGEGT. Here the CDR3 reads CASSKQGTYEQYF. CDR3 DNA: TGTGCCAGCAGTAAGCAGGGAACCTACGAGCAGTACTTC.

The chain has TRBV5-1 and TRBJ1-1, with 7 bases matching TRBD1. The length of the CDR3 is 17 residues. The trim removed 0 bases at V and 1 base at J, leaving 9 bases unmatched. Germline-derived CDR1 and CDR2 are SGHRS and YFSETQ. The CDR3: CASSLGAGGQTNTEAFF. CDR3 bases: TGCGCCAGCAGCTTGGGGGCCGGGGGACAGACGAACACTGAAGCTTTCTTT.

The gene calls are TRBV27 and TRBJ1-1; D uncertain. Germline V lookup: CDR1 MNHEY, CDR2 SMNVEV (reference sequence). The CDR3 loop spans 13 amino acids. V was pared by 1 base and J by 2 bases, with 5 bases between. CDR3 in DNA: TGTGCCAGCAGTTTATGGACTAACACTGAAGCTTTCTTT. It specifies CASSLWTNTEAFF.

The chain carries TRBV5-1 and TRBJ1-1; possibly TRBD1 for D (5 bases). Trimming stripped 4 bases from V and 5 bases from J, with 9 bases between. This CDR3 spans 12 amino acids. The germline V gene encodes CDR1 SGHRS and CDR2 YFSETQ. The CDR3 loop reads CASSQGGTEAFF. The CDR3 DNA is TGCGCCAGCAGCCAGGGTGGAACTGAAGCTTTCTTT.

The V call is TRBV5-1, the J call TRBJ2-4; D possibly corresponds to TRBD2 (6 bases). Germline assignment: CDR1 SGHRS and CDR2 YFSETQ. The CDR3 extends over 15 amino acids. With 5 bases removed from V and 7 bases from J, the gap between germline ends came to 19 bases. Here the CDR3 DNA reads TGCGCCAGCAGACCCCCAGGGAGGTCGGTGAACATTCAGTACTTC. It encodes CASRPPGRSVNIQYF.

V usage is TRBV6-5 and J usage is TRBJ2-1, with TRBD1 matching 11 bases. CDR3 length: 16 residues. The V gene end was trimmed by 2 bases and the J gene end by 4 bases; junction bases not matched to a gene: 4. Germline V gene lookup returns CDR1 MNHEY and CDR2 SVGAGI. The CDR3 sequence: CASSYTGTGGYNEQFF. CDR3 coding DNA: TGTGCCAGCAGTTACACCGGGACAGGGGGGTACAATGAGCAGTTCTTC.